Listed below are T cell receptor beta chains from one sample, sequenced in a study of regulatory T cells in long-lasting Graves disease. In TCRdb, the multiplex PCR reads were re-called with MiXCR into one record per CDR3 protein. Here the sample spans roughly 520,000 distinct CDR3 sequences, around 11% being singletons. These data were also reused for a study on T cells in Graves' hyperthyroidism and ophthalmopathy.

The sample was peripheral blood mononuclear cells (PBMCs), taken at new diagnosis, from a patient treated with antithyroid drugs. All receptors come from a woman between 25 and 40 years old with Graves disease. CDR3s include the opening cysteine and the closing phenylalanine or tryptophan. The order of the fields is V gene, D gene, J gene, clone size, CDR3 protein, CDR3 DNA. A D gene is named only where the DNA matches it firmly. Only some rows state a clone size, as once, few, many or a class for expanded clones.

TRBV10-3	.	TRBJ1-1	many	CAISQTEMNTEAFF	TGTGCCATCAGTCAGACAGAAATGAACACTGAAGCTTTCTTT
TRBV20-1	TRBD2	TRBJ2-1	.	CSARRLGLADNEQFF	TGCAGTGCTAGACGTTTGGGTCTAGCGGACAATGAGCAGTTCTTC
TRBV20-1	.	TRBJ1-2	many	CSALGSNGYTF	TGCAGTGCTCTAGGATCAAATGGCTACACCTTC
TRBV6-2/TRBV6-3	.	TRBJ2-6	.	CASSYSGASGANVLTF	TGTGCCAGCAGTTACTCGGGGGCCTCTGGGGCCAACGTCCTGACTTTC
TRBV12-3/TRBV12-4	.	TRBJ2-1	many	CASRGWGSYNEQFF	TGTGCCAGCAGGGGCTGGGGCTCCTACAATGAGCAGTTCTTC
TRBV5-1	.	TRBJ2-4	many	CASSLPGAKNIQYF	TGCGCCAGCAGCTTGCCGGGGGCCAAAAACATTCAGTACTTC
TRBV5-1	.	TRBJ1-1	many	CASSPSHPDTEAFF	TGCGCCAGCAGCCCGAGCCACCCGGACACTGAAGCTTTCTTT
TRBV15	.	TRBJ1-2	few	CATSPSWGGYTF	TGTGCCACCAGCCCAAGCTGGGGGGGCTACACCTTC
TRBV5-1	.	TRBJ1-5	few	CASSLVLGQPQHF	TGCGCCAGCAGCTTGGTTCTCGGTCAGCCCCAGCATTTT
TRBV20-1	TRBD2	TRBJ2-3	many	CSALGLAGEPETQYF	TGCAGTGCCCTGGGACTAGCGGGAGAACCGGAGACGCAGTATTTT
TRBV20-1	TRBD1	TRBJ2-7	many	CSAAAGTASSYEQYF	TGCAGTGCAGCCGCCGGGACAGCGAGCTCCTACGAGCAGTACTTC
TRBV28	.	TRBJ2-3	few	CASRPPSTETQYF	TGTGCCAGCAGACCTCCTAGCACAGAGACGCAGTATTTT
TRBV30	.	TRBJ1-5	few	CAWTLGPNQPQHF	TGTGCCTGGACCCTCGGGCCTAATCAGCCCCAGCATTTT
TRBV11-2	TRBD1	TRBJ1-2	many	CASSLSRDSYGYTF	TGTGCCAGCAGCTTATCTCGGGACAGCTATGGCTACACCTTC
TRBV9	.	TRBJ2-1	few	CASSVVPMSSYNEQFF	TGTGCCAGCAGCGTAGTCCCGATGAGCTCCTACAATGAGCAGTTCTTC
TRBV27	.	TRBJ2-3	many	CASSNRDGASTDTQYF	TGTGCCAGCAGCAACAGGGACGGTGCTAGCACAGATACGCAGTATTTT
TRBV5-1	.	TRBJ2-1	.	CASREISSYNEQFF	TGCGCCAGCAGGGAAATCAGCTCCTACAATGAGCAGTTCTTC
TRBV7-2	.	TRBJ1-1	many	CASSRNRNMNTEAFF	TGTGCCAGCAGCCGAAACCGGAATATGAACACTGAAGCTTTCTTT
TRBV4-1	.	TRBJ1-5	few	CASSQGAQGRPEPQHF	TGCGCCAGCAGCCAAGGGGCGCAGGGGCGCCCGGAGCCCCAGCATTTT
TRBV4-1	.	TRBJ2-7	.	CASSQDLGSYEQYF	TGCGCCAGCAGCCAAGATTTGGGGTCCTACGAGCAGTACTTC
TRBV2	TRBD1	TRBJ1-2	.	CASSDRAPGYTF	TGTGCCAGCTCCGACAGGGCTCCTGGCTACACCTTC
TRBV7-2	.	TRBJ1-5	few	CASSLGMGLIQPQHF	TGTGCCAGCAGCTTAGGTATGGGGCTAATTCAGCCCCAGCATTTT
TRBV2	.	TRBJ1-4	many	CASSLTDEKLFF	TGTGCCAGCAGTCTGACAGATGAAAAACTGTTTTTT
TRBV9	.	TRBJ1-1	many	CASTSDGGNTEAFF	TGTGCCTCCACAAGCGACGGGGGAAACACTGAAGCTTTCTTT
TRBV11-2	.	TRBJ1-1	many	CASSLVGPGAMNTEAFF	TGTGCCAGCAGCTTAGTAGGGCCCGGGGCGATGAACACTGAAGCTTTCTTT
TRBV7-2	.	TRBJ2-5	.	CASSLMKGKETQYF	TGTGCCAGCAGCTTAATGAAGGGTAAAGAGACCCAGTACTTC
TRBV5-1	.	TRBJ2-7	.	CASSLVPAGYDEQYF	TGCGCCAGCAGCTTGGTCCCAGCCGGATACGACGAGCAGTACTTC
TRBV6-2/TRBV6-3	TRBD2	TRBJ2-4	.	CASRDGLGWAKNIQYF	TGTGCCAGCAGAGATGGACTAGGGTGGGCCAAAAACATTCAGTACTTC
TRBV15	.	TRBJ2-2	.	CAIRQVGANTGELFF	TGTGCCATCAGGCAAGTTGGGGCGAACACCGGGGAGCTGTTTTTT
TRBV11-2	.	TRBJ2-7	many	CASAPGSPAYEQYF	TGTGCCAGCGCCCCCGGAAGCCCAGCCTACGAGCAGTACTTC
TRBV7-8	.	TRBJ2-5	many	CASSLFWRGEETQYF	TGTGCCAGCAGCTTATTCTGGAGGGGCGAGGAGACCCAGTACTTC
TRBV20-1	TRBD1	TRBJ1-2	many	CSASRGQGARGYTF	TGCAGTGCTAGCCGGGGACAGGGGGCGCGAGGCTACACCTTC
TRBV7-8	.	TRBJ1-1	many	CASSLAWAGNTEAFF	TGTGCCAGCAGCTTAGCGTGGGCGGGGAACACTGAAGCTTTCTTT